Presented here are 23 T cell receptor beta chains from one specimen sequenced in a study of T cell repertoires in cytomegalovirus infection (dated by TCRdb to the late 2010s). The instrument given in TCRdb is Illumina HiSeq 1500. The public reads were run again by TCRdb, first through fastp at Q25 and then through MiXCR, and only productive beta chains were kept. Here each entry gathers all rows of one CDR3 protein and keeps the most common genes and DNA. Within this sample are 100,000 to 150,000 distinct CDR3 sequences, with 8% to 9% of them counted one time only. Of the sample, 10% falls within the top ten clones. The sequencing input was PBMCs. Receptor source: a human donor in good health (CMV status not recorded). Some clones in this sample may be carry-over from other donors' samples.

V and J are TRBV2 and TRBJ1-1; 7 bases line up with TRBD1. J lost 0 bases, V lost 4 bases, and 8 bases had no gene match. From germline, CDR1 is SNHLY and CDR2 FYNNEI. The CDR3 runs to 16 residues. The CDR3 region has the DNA TGTGCCAGCAGTGGACCTCCAGGGGGGATGAACACTGAAGCTTTCTTT. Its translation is CASSGPPGGMNTEAFF.

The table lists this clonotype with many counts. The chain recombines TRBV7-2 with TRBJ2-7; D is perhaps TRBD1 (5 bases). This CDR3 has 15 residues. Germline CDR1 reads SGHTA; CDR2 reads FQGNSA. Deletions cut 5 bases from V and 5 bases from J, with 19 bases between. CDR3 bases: TGTGCCAGCAGCCTCCCGGTCAAGGGGATCCACGAGCAGTACTTC. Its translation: CASSLPVKGIHEQYF.

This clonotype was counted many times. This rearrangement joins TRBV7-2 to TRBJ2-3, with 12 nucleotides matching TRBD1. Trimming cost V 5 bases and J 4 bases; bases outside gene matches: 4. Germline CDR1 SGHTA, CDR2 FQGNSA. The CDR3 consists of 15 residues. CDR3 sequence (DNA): TGTGCCAGCAGCCCCGGGACAGGGGGCGCAGATACGCAGTATTTT. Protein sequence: CASSPGTGGADTQYF. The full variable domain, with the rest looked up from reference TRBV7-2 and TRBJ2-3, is GAGVSQSPSNKVTEKGKDVELRCDPISGHTALYWYRQSLGQGLEFLIYFQGNSAPDKSGLPSDRFSAERTGGSVSTLTIQRTQQEDSAVYLCASSPGTGGADTQYFGPGTRLTVL.

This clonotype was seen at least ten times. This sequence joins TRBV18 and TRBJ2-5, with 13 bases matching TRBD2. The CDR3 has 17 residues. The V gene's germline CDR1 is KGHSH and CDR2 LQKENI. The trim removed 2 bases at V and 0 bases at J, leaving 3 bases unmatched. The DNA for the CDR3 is TGTGCCAGCTCACCATGGACTAGCGGGGGCTACCAAGAGACCCAGTACTTC. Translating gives CASSPWTSGGYQETQYF.

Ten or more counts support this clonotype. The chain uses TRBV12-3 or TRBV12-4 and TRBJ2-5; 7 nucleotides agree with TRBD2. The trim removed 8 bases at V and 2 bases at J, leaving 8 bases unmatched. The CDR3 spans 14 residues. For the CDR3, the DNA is TGTGCCAGCTCCCGGGACTATACACAAGAGACCCAGTACTTC. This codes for CASSRDYTQETQYF.

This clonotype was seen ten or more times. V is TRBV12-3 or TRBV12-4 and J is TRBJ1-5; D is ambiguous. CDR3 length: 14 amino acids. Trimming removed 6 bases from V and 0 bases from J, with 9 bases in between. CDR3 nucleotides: TGTGCCAGCAGCCTCAAGGATAGCAATCAGCCCCAGCATTTT. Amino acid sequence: CASSLKDSNQPQHF.

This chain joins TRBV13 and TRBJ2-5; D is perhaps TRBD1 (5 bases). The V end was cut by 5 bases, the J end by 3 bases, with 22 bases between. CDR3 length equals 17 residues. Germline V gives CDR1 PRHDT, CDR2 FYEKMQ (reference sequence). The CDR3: CASSRGAQGYVEETQYF. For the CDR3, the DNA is TGTGCCAGCAGCCGAGGCGCCCAGGGCTACGTTGAAGAGACCCAGTACTTC.

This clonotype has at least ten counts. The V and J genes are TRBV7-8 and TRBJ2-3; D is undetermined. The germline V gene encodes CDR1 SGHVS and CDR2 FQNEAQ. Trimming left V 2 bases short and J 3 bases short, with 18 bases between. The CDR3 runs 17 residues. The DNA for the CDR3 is TGTGCCAGCAGCTTATTTTGGGCAGGTGGTGGTACAGATACGCAGTATTTT. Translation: CASSLFWAGGGTDTQYF.

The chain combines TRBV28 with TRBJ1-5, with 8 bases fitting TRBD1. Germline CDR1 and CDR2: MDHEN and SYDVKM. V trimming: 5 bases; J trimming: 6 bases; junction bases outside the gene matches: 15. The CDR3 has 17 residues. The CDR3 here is CASSPTLGQGGGQPQHF. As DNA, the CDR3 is TGTGCCAGCAGTCCAACCTTAGGACAGGGCGGGGGTCAGCCCCAGCATTTT.

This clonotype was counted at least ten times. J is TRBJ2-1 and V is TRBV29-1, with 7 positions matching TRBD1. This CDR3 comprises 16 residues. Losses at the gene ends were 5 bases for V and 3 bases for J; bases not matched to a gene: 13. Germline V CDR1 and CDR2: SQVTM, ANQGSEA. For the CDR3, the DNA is TGCAGCGTTCAACCCGTAGGTCAGGGGGTCTACAATGAGCAGTTCTTC. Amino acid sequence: CSVQPVGQGVYNEQFF.

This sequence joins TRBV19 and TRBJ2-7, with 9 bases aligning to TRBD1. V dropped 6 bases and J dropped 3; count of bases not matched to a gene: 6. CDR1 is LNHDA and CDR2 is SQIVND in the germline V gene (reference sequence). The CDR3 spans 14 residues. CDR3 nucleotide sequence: TGTGCCAGTAGGAGGACAGGGGATGACTACGAGCAGTACTTC. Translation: CASRRTGDDYEQYF.

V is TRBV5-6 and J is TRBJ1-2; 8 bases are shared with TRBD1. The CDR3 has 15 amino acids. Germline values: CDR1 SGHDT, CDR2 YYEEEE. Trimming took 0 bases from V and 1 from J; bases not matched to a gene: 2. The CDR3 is CASSLEDRVNYGYTF. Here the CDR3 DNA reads TGTGCCAGCAGCTTGGAGGACAGGGTTAACTATGGCTACACCTTC.

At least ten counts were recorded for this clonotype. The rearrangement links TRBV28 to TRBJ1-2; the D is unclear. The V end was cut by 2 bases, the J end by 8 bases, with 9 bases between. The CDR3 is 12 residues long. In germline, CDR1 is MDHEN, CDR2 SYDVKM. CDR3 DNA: TGTGCCAGCAGTTTAGAGGTTCGGGGCTACACCTTC. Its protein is CASSLEVRGYTF.

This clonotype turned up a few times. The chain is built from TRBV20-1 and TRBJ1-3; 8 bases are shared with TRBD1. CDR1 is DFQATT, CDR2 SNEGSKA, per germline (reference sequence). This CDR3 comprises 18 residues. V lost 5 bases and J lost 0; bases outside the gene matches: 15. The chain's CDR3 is CSASIPLGQGNSGNTIYF. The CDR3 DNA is TGCAGTGCTTCTATACCACTCGGACAGGGAAACTCTGGAAACACCATATATTTT.

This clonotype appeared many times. The DNA for the CDR3 is TGCAGTGCTAGGGAAGCTAGCTTAGAGACCCAGTACTTC. This codes for CSAREASLETQYF. This chain uses TRBV20-1 with TRBJ2-5; perhaps TRBD2 as D (5 bases). The CDR3 is 13 amino acids. Germline CDR1 reads DFQATT; CDR2 reads SNEGSKA (reference sequence). V was clipped by 3 bases and J by 4 bases, with 12 bases between them.

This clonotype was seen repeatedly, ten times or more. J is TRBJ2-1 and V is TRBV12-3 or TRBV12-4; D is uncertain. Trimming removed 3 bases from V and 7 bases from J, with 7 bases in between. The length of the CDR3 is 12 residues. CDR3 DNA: TGTGCCAGCAGTTTCCCCCGGAATGAGCAGTTCTTC. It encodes CASSFPRNEQFF.

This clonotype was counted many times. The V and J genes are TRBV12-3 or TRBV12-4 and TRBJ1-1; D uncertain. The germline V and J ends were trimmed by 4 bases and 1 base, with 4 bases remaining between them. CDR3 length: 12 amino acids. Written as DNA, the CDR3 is TGTGCCAGCAGTTCCACGAACACTGAAGCTTTCTTT. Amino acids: CASSSTNTEAFF.

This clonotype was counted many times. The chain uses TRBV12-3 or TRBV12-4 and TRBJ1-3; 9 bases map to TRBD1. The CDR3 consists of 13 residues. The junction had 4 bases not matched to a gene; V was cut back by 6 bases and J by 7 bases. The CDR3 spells CASRNGQGNTIYF. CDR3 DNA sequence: TGTGCCAGCAGGAACGGACAGGGGAACACCATATATTTT.

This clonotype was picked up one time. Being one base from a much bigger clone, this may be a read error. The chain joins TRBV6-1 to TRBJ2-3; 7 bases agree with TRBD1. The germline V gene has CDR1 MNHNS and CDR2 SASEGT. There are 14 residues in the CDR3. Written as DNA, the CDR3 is TGTGCCAGCAGAAAACAGGGGAGTAAAGATACGCGGTATTTT. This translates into CASRKQGSKDTRYF.

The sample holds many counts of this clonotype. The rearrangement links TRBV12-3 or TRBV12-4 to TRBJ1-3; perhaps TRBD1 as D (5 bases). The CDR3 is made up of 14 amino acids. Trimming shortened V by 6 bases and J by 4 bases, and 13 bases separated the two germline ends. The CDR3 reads CASSRGTWGNTIYF. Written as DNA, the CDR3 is TGTGCCAGCAGCCGAGGGACCTGGGGAAACACCATATATTTT.

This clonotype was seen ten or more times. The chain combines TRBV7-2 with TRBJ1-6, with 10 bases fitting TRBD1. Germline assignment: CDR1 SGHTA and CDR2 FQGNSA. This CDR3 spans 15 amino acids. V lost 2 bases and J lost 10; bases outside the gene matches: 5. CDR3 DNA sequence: TGTGCCAGCAGCTTACTCGGGACAGGGGTGTCACCCCTCCACTTT. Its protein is CASSLLGTGVSPLHF.

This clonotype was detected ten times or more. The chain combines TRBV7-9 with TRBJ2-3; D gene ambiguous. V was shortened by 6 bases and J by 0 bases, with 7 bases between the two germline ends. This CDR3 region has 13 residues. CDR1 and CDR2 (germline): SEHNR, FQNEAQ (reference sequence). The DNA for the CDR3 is TGTGCCAGCAGATTGGACAGCACAGATACGCAGTATTTT. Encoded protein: CASRLDSTDTQYF.

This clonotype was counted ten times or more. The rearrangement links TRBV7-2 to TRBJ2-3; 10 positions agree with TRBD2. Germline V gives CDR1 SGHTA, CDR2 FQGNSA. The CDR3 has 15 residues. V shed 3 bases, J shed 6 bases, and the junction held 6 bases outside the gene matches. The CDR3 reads CASSFGTSVVDTQYF. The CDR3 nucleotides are TGTGCCAGCAGCTTCGGGACTAGCGTCGTGGATACGCAGTATTTT.